These 5 T cell receptor beta chains originate from one sample sequenced in a study of blood T cell repertoires in COVID-19. Repertoires were generated with immunoSEQ multiplex PCR, while TCRdb's copy carries only in-frame clones and drops some. The table includes about 300,000 clones, over 85% detected once. Material for sequencing was peripheral blood. These receptors originate from a woman in her 30s with COVID-19, enrolled during active disease.

DNA of the CDR3: TGTGCCAGCGCGCGAACAGGGAATTCTGAAGCTTTCTTT. Its translation: CASARTGNSEAFF. The V and J genes are TRBV7-9 and TRBJ1-1; D is perhaps TRBD1 (6 bases). Germline V gene data show CDR1 as SEHNR and CDR2 as FQNEAQ (reference sequence). V shed 8 bases and J shed 6 bases, with 16 bases lying between them. CDR3 length: 13 residues.

CDR3 loop: CAISDITKGAAGNTIYF. CDR3 nucleotide sequence: TGTGCCATCAGCGATATAACAAAGGGGGCGGCGGGAAACACCATATATTTT. The gene calls are TRBV10-3 and TRBJ1-3; 7 nucleotides line up with TRBD1. CDR1 and CDR2 (germline): ENHRY, SYGVKD. J gave up 4 bases and V 6 bases, and 15 bases lay outside the gene matches. CDR3 length: 17 residues.

This chain uses TRBV5-1 with TRBJ1-3, with D tentatively TRBD1 (5 bases). The CDR3 has 14 residues. Germline V gene lookup returns CDR1 SGHRS and CDR2 YFSETQ. V dropped 5 bases and J dropped 4 bases, with 13 bases sitting between them. The CDR3 loop reads CASRPGTAGNTIYF. CDR3 DNA: TGCGCCAGCAGGCCGGGGACTGCGGGAAACACCATATATTTT.

This clone came up once. The chain links TRBV5-1 to TRBJ1-1; D gene uncertain. The CDR3 covers 14 residues. Germline lookup yields CDR1 SGHRS and CDR2 YFSETQ. V lost 2 bases and J lost 1, with 9 bases in between. CDR3 loop: CASSLGGRNTEAFF. The CDR3 DNA sequence: TGCGCCAGCAGCTTAGGAGGACGGAACACTGAAGCTTTCTTT.

This sequence joins TRBV3-1 (or the pseudogene TRBV3-2) and TRBJ1-1, with 8 bases identical to TRBD1. The CDR3 loop spans 16 amino acids. From germline, CDR1 is LGHDT and CDR2 YNNKEL (reference sequence). V was clipped by 3 bases and J by 0 bases; unmatched bases: 6. The CDR3: CASSHNRGGMNTEAFF. In DNA, the CDR3 is TGTGCCAGCAGCCACAACAGGGGGGGGATGAACACTGAAGCTTTCTTT.